This TCR beta chain was retrieved from a study of blood T cell repertoires in COVID-19. Study-wide context: COVID-19 samples from acute and convalescent phases originated in the United States, Italy and Spain.

This CDR3 spans 15 amino acids. CDR1 and CDR2 (germline): MNHEY, SVGAGI. Trimming stripped 3 bases from V and 3 bases from J, with 14 bases between. Sequencing used immunoSEQ multiplex PCR; TCRdb keeps in-frame clones, though not all of them. This sample has around 200,000 clones; around 87% occur once, and the top ten carry around 7%. The genes are TRBV6-5 and TRBJ1-2, with a weak D call TRBD1 (6 bases). The clonotype comes from a woman aged 80 or over in a cohort sampled during active or convalescent COVID-19. The sample comprised peripheral blood. CDR3 sequence (DNA): TGTGCCAGCAGTTATGGGGTGGGGGCCGACTATGGCTACACCTTC. Amino acid sequence: CASSYGVGADYGYTF.